The 30 T cell receptor beta chains reported below all come from one sample, sequenced in a study of OX40 agonist ivuxolimab in advanced cancers. Receptor amplification or capture employed the immunoSEQ multiplex PCR assay. TCRdb holds this immuneACCESS table with in-frame rearrangements only. Some clones are missing; in checked studies, unresolved V genes explain under half, and the rest has no known cause. The sample contains over 75,000 clones, 80% to 90% of them found a single time. The ten most abundant clones make up approximately 4% of the sample. The starting material was CD4+ or CD8+ T cells sorted from blood, obtained in a trial of the OX40 agonist ivuxolimab. Every receptor here comes from an adult with an advanced solid tumor such as melanoma, head and neck, liver or kidney cancer.

A few counts support this clone. The CDR3 sequence: CASSPSQSRELFF. The CDR3, as DNA: TGTGCCAGCAGTCCCTCTCAGTCCCGGGAGCTGTTTTTT. The chain employs TRBV6-6 and TRBJ2-2, with unresolved D. Trimming pared 5 bases from V and 9 bases from J, leaving 13 bases between. This CDR3 region has 13 residues. The germline gives CDR1 MNHNY, CDR2 SVGAGI (reference sequence).

V gene TRBV7-2 combines with J gene TRBJ2-7, with a weak D call TRBD1 (5 bases). Germline CDR1 and CDR2: SGHTA and FQGNSA. The CDR3 has 13 amino acids. V shed 4 bases and J shed 0 bases, with 7 bases lying between them. The CDR3 region is CASSSDSSYEQYV. CDR3 DNA: TGTGCCAGCAGCTCAGACAGCTCCTACGAGCAGTACGTC.

The chain couples TRBV28 to TRBJ1-2; a weak D match, TRBD1 (5 bases). The germline V gene has CDR1 MDHEN and CDR2 SYDVKM. Trimming stripped 7 bases from V and 4 bases from J, with 16 bases between. This CDR3 spans 14 amino acids. The CDR3 bases are TGTGCCAGCACCCGTCTTCGGGGCACCTATGGCTACACCTTC. Translating gives CASTRLRGTYGYTF.

The genes are TRBV11-1 and TRBJ2-1, with TRBD1 identical over 7 bases. With V trimmed by 5 bases and J by 7 bases, 11 bases remained unmatched. The CDR3 extends over 15 amino acids. Germline V gives CDR1 SGHAT, CDR2 FQDESV (reference sequence). The CDR3 DNA sequence: TGTGCCAGCAGCGATCTACAGGGGTATGGAAATGAGCAGTTCTTC. Translating gives CASSDLQGYGNEQFF. Supplemented by reference TRBV11-1 and TRBJ2-1, the full variable domain reads EAEVAQSPRYKITEKSQAVAFWCDPISGHATLYWYRQILGQGPELLVQFQDESVVDDSQLPKDRFSAERLKGVDSTLKIQPAELGDSAMYLCASSDLQGYGNEQFFGPGTRLTVL.

V gene TRBV21-1 combines with J gene TRBJ1-2. TRBV21-1 is a pseudogene segment. This CDR3 is 14 amino acids long. The DNA of the CDR3 is TGTGCCAGCAGCAAAGTTCAGGGAGGGGATGGCTACACCTTC. Translation: CASSKVQGGDGYTF.

The chain uses TRBV5-1 and TRBJ2-5, with TRBD2 matching 12 bases. The ends lost 4 bases at V and 5 bases at J; junction bases unmatched: 6. The CDR3 spans 15 residues. Germline V gene lookup returns CDR1 SGHRS and CDR2 YFSETQ. CDR3: CASSRGLAGLETQYF. In DNA, the CDR3 is TGCGCCAGCAGCCGCGGACTAGCGGGACTGGAGACCCAGTACTTC.

CDR3 coding DNA: TGTGCCAGCAGCTTAACCTCGGGGGGGGACTATGGCTACACCTTC. Translated: CASSLTSGGDYGYTF. The chain links TRBV11-3 to TRBJ1-2; D is perhaps TRBD1 (5 bases). The CDR3 covers 15 residues. Trimming removed 2 bases from V and 3 bases from J, with 13 bases in between. Germline V gene lookup returns CDR1 SGHNT and CDR2 YENEEA.

The rearrangement joins TRBV2 to TRBJ2-2, with D maybe TRBD2 (5 bases). Trimming shortened V by 5 bases and J by 0 bases, and 16 bases separated the two germline ends. Germline-derived CDR1 and CDR2 are SNHLY and FYNNEI. This CDR3 is built from 17 residues. The CDR3 region has the DNA TGTGCCAGCAGTTCCACCTGGACTCTCCCGAACACCGGGGAGCTGTTTTTT. Protein sequence: CASSSTWTLPNTGELFF.

V and J are TRBV5-4 and TRBJ2-5; possibly TRBD2 for D (6 bases). In germline, CDR1 is SGHNT, CDR2 YYREEE (reference sequence). The CDR3 runs 14 residues. V lost 4 bases, J lost 5 bases, and 15 bases lay in between. The CDR3 DNA sequence: TGTGCCAGCAGCCATACTGGGAGGAGGGAGACCCAGTACTTC. Its translation: CASSHTGRRETQYF.

The rearrangement links TRBV28 to TRBJ2-6; TRBD1 might be the D (6 bases). Germline V lookup: CDR1 MDHEN, CDR2 SYDVKM. There are 18 residues in the CDR3. The germline V and J ends were trimmed by 7 bases and 0 bases, with 19 bases remaining between them. CDR3: CASTITPGANSGANVLTF. The DNA for the CDR3 is TGTGCCAGCACTATTACCCCAGGGGCTAACTCTGGGGCCAACGTCCTGACTTTC.

This chain links TRBV2 with TRBJ2-1; 13 nucleotides align to TRBD2. Unmatched junction bases numbered 5, after V lost 7 bases and J lost 8 bases. Per germline, CDR1 SNHLY and CDR2 FYNNEI. The CDR3 loop spans 14 amino acids. In DNA, the CDR3 is TGTGCCAGCACCAACGGACTAGCGGGGGATGAGCAGTTCTTC. It is translated as CASTNGLAGDEQFF.

The chain combines TRBV19 with TRBJ1-5; 7 bases fit TRBD1. This CDR3 contains 15 residues. V trimming: 2 bases; J trimming: 6 bases; junction bases outside the gene matches: 7. In germline, CDR1 is LNHDA, CDR2 SQIVND (reference sequence). Written as DNA, the CDR3 is TGTGCCAGTAGTATAATCGACAGGGCAGGTCAGCCCCAGCATTTT. Its translation is CASSIIDRAGQPQHF.

The chain recombines TRBV7-3 with TRBJ2-2, with a tentative D call TRBD2 (6 bases). The germline gives CDR1 SGHTA, CDR2 FQGTGA. Trimming removed 8 bases from V and 0 bases from J, with 10 bases in between. CDR3 length: 14 amino acids. CDR3 DNA sequence: TGTGCCAGCGGTAGCGGTCCGAACACCGGGGAGCTGTTTTTT. Its protein product is CASGSGPNTGELFF.

The chain links TRBV7-2 to TRBJ2-7; 11 bases are shared with TRBD2. Germline values: CDR1 SGHTA, CDR2 FQGNSA. The J segment lost 6 bases and the V segment lost 5 bases, leaving 3 bases of the junction unmatched. This CDR3 contains 13 residues. In DNA, the CDR3 is TGTGCCAGCAGCACCGGGACTAGCGGCGAGCAGTACGTC. Translating it yields CASSTGTSGEQYV.

Points on this clone: Other DNA sequences in this sample translate to the same CDR3. The chain couples TRBV4-1 to TRBJ2-5; D perhaps matches TRBD2 (6 bases). Germline values: CDR1 MGHRA, CDR2 YSYEKL. The length of the CDR3 is 16 residues. The V end lost 5 bases, the J end lost 3 bases, and 19 bases lay between the germline ends. In nucleotides, the CDR3 is TGCGCCAGCAGCAGAGGATGGGGTCGGAGGGAAGAGACCCAGTACTTC. Protein sequence: CASSRGWGRREETQYF.

This chain uses TRBV27 with TRBJ2-7; D remains ambiguous. The CDR3 covers 17 residues. Trimming took off 5 bases at V and 2 bases at J, with 22 bases between the two ends. Germline-derived CDR1 and CDR2 are MNHEY and SMNVEV (reference sequence). This CDR3 is CASSPPPGRIQTYEQYV. In DNA form, the CDR3 reads TGTGCCAGCAGTCCCCCCCCGGGCAGAATCCAGACCTACGAGCAGTACGTC.

The sample holds one count of this clone. This chain uses TRBV30 with TRBJ2-1; D not resolved. The V end lost 5 bases, the J end lost 5 bases, and 7 bases lay between the germline ends. The CDR3 totals 11 residues. CDR1 GTSNPN and CDR2 SVGIG come from the germline V gene (reference sequence). The CDR3 region is CAWRIDNEQFF. The DNA for the CDR3 is TGTGCCTGGCGTATCGACAATGAGCAGTTCTTC.

V gene TRBV15 combines with J gene TRBJ2-1, with D possibly TRBD1 on 5 matching bases. V shed 0 bases and J shed 4 bases, with 10 bases lying between them. Germline assignment: CDR1 LNHNV and CDR2 YYDKDF (reference sequence). The CDR3 is made up of 15 amino acids. The CDR3 DNA is TGTGCCACCAGCAGAGAGGGGCTGCAGTACAATGAGCAGTTCTTC. The encoded protein is CATSREGLQYNEQFF.

V usage is TRBV15 and J usage is TRBJ2-7; the D gene is possibly TRBD1 (6 bases). From germline, CDR1 is LNHNV and CDR2 YYDKDF (reference sequence). The CDR3 totals 13 residues. The V gene lost 1 base and the J gene lost 4 bases, with 8 bases spanning the gap. CDR3 sequence reads: CATSRAQGYEQYF. The CDR3 DNA reads TGTGCCACCAGCAGAGCACAGGGTTACGAGCAGTACTTC.

This chain uses TRBV6-5 with TRBJ2-7; D gene ambiguous. The ends were cut back, 5 bases at V and 5 bases at J, with 16 bases in the middle. The CDR3 is 14 residues long. Per germline, CDR1 MNHEY and CDR2 SVGAGI. The CDR3 DNA reads as TGTGCCAGCAGTGAGTCTGGCATCGTGCACGAGCAGTACGTC. It is translated as CASSESGIVHEQYV.

This clone has only a few counts. The rearrangement joins TRBV7-9 to TRBJ1-2; no clear D gene. Trimming cost V 5 bases and J 4 bases, with 11 bases left between them. The CDR3 has 13 residues. In germline, CDR1 is SEHNR, CDR2 FQNEAQ (reference sequence). CDR3 loop: CASSPDSFYGYTF. CDR3 DNA sequence: TGTGCCAGCAGCCCGGACTCCTTCTATGGCTACACCTTC.

This clone showed up just once. V usage is TRBV7-8 and J usage is TRBJ2-1; D is uncertain. The CDR3 sequence is 15 residues long. From germline, CDR1 is SGHVS and CDR2 FQNEAQ. V lost 5 bases and J 1 base, leaving 12 bases between the germline ends. In DNA, the CDR3 is TGTGCCAGCAGCGCATCCCTACTGTCCTACAATGAGCAGTTCTTC. Its translation: CASSASLLSYNEQFF.

The chain employs TRBV27 and TRBJ2-2, with 8 bases matching TRBD2. The CDR3 covers 17 residues. Germline loops: CDR1 MNHEY, CDR2 SMNVEV (reference sequence). The V gene end was trimmed by 6 bases and the J gene end by 6 bases; junction bases not matched to a gene: 15. CDR3 DNA sequence: TGTGCCAGCAGGCGCGGGAGGCTGATGATAGAAGCCGGGGAGCTGTTTTTT. Protein sequence: CASRRGRLMIEAGELFF.

This rearrangement joins TRBV29-1 to TRBJ2-1, with D possibly matching TRBD2 (5 bases). The germline V gene encodes CDR1 SQVTM and CDR2 ANQGSEA. Deletions cut 5 bases from V and 6 bases from J, with 8 bases between. The CDR3 length is 11 residues. CDR3 nucleotides: TGCAGCGTTACCCGGGGCAATGAGCAGTTCTTC. This encodes CSVTRGNEQFF.

The rearrangement uses TRBV18 and TRBJ2-6, with D maybe TRBD1 (8 bases). Germline CDR1 and CDR2: KGHSH and LQKENI. Trimming stripped 3 bases from V and 6 bases from J, with 18 bases between. The CDR3 loop spans 17 amino acids. The CDR3 DNA reads as TGTGCCAGCTCACCGAGAACACAGGGGGGGGTGGCCAACGTCCTGACTTTC. This codes for CASSPRTQGGVANVLTF.

CDR3 residues: CASSPGLVSYNEQFF. CDR3 DNA sequence: TGTGCCAGCAGTCCCGGACTAGTATCCTACAATGAGCAGTTCTTC. The chain employs TRBV6-1 and TRBJ2-1; 7 bases are a match to TRBD2. J gave up 1 base and V 5 bases, and 5 bases lay outside the gene matches. This CDR3 is built from 15 residues. CDR1 is MNHNS and CDR2 is SASEGT in the germline V gene.

The chain has TRBV11-3 and TRBJ2-1, with TRBD1 matching 9 bases. Trimming removed 4 bases from V and 4 bases from J; junction bases left unmatched: 11. Germline CDR1 reads SGHNT; CDR2 reads YENEEA. This CDR3 is built from 17 residues. The CDR3 sequence is CASSSPGTGTLYNEQFF. DNA for the CDR3: TGTGCCAGCAGCTCTCCCGGGACAGGGACCCTATACAATGAGCAGTTCTTC.

Notes on this clone: At one boundary the junction diverges from the germline segment, which might be a read error. The chain employs TRBV29-1 and TRBJ1-2; TRBD1 agrees at 9 bases. Germline V gene sequence: CDR1 SQVTM, CDR2 ANQGSEA. The CDR3 is made up of 12 amino acids. The CDR3 loop is CSGEQGAGGYTF. CDR3 DNA sequence: TGCAGCGGTGAACAGGGGGCAGGTGGCTACACCTTC.

The V and J genes are TRBV27 and TRBJ1-1; possible D gene TRBD1, 5 bases. CDR3 length: 13 amino acids. V lost 2 bases, J lost 11 bases, and 15 bases lay in between. CDR1 is MNHEY, CDR2 SMNVEV, per germline (reference sequence). CDR3 loop: CASSLRRAREAFF. Here the CDR3 DNA reads TGTGCCAGCAGTTTACGCAGGGCGAGAGAGGCTTTCTTT.

This chain uses TRBV11-2 with TRBJ2-7; TRBD1 matches at 7 bases. After removal of 1 base from V and 1 base from J, the junction contained 10 bases not matched to a gene. Germline-derived CDR1 and CDR2 are SGHAT and FQNNGV. The CDR3 is made up of 17 amino acids. CDR3: CASSLGGVGGQSYEQYF. The CDR3 DNA is TGTGCCAGCAGCTTAGGAGGGGTAGGGGGCCAATCCTACGAGCAGTACTTC.